This T cell receptor (beta chain) was retrieved from a study of blood T cell repertoires in COVID-19 (dated by TCRdb to 2020 to 2022). For context, the study as a whole: Collaborator samples came from the United States, Italy and Spain and covered acute and convalescent phases of COVID-19. The dataset comprised deeply sampled blood TCRbeta repertoires from subjects exposed to, actively infected with, or recovered from COVID-19. Where HLA class I and class II types were available, the types were taken from metadata supplied by the sample provider, not from assay-based typing. A de-identified subject ID, COVID-19 status, age in years and sex were almost always included in the sample metadata. The prospective study material was composed of cDNA or gDNA derived from T cells, B-cell-depleted T cells, or PBMCs. The repertoires were released in a freely available public database intended as a resource for research on the immune response to SARS-CoV-2. Samples were obtained from the ongoing ImmuneRACE study (first 160 participants) and from 1,254 subjects provided by 6 global collaborators. The study at large found these results: The amount of clinical and demographic metadata varied by source and participant and was provided uncurated.

Participants in the prospective study were enrolled through a virtual design, were aged roughly 18 to 90 years, and lived in some 24 United States geographic areas. Cohort assignment in the prospective study relied on participant-reported clinical history from a screening survey and a study questionnaire. Recovered participants in ImmuneRACE Cohort 3 were defined as having two consecutive negative NP/OP PCR tests, clearance from a healthcare professional, or resolution of symptoms. In the prospective study, whole blood, serum and a nasopharyngeal or oropharyngeal swab were collected from each participant by mobile phlebotomists. Over an approximately 2-month period, participants in the prospective study had the option of providing additional blood draws and questionnaires. Before DNA extraction, prospective study blood samples were shipped either frozen or at room temperature. TCRbeta CDR3 regions were amplified from genomic DNA by means of the immunoSEQ Assay, a bias-controlled multiplex PCR. The published analysis was carried out like this. The number of nucleated cells in each sample was estimated from the amplification of reference gene primers within the assay. To quantify the absolute abundance of each unique TCRbeta CDR3 rearrangement, sequence reads were collapsed and filtered. For each sample, productive Simpson clonality was calculated as the square root of Simpson's diversity index over productive rearrangements. This immuneACCESS table, as held by TCRdb, lists in-frame sequences with V and J called but not all clones. Of the missing ones, under half trace to an unresolved V gene in checked studies; the others have no known cause. The DNA was the basis for D and trimming; V, J and clone size are from that table. The table for this sample lists about 350,000 clones; roughly 84% of them were counted only once. The top ten constitute almost 3% of the sample.

The CDR3 sequence holds 15 residues, the cysteine and phenylalanine included. Just CDR3 DNA is preserved here, 45 bases in frame from base 1. For CDR1 and CDR2, the germline V gene lists SNHLY and FYNNEI. The junction shows trimming of 2 bases on V and 4 bases on J, plus 13 bases between the germline ends. A word on this clone: Its target antigen remains unknown. The input lacks base qualities; no much larger clone sits a single base away.

The receptor comes from a woman aged 30 to 39 who had recovered from COVID-19. The sequence joins TRBV2 to TRBJ2-3, and the D gene may be TRBD2, 5 bases matching. The sample was PBMCs or T cells enriched from blood (not recorded which). The nucleotide sequence is TGTGCCAGCAGTGAATCGGGCGGGTGGGCAGATACGCAGTATTTT. The resulting protein is CASSESGGWADTQYF.